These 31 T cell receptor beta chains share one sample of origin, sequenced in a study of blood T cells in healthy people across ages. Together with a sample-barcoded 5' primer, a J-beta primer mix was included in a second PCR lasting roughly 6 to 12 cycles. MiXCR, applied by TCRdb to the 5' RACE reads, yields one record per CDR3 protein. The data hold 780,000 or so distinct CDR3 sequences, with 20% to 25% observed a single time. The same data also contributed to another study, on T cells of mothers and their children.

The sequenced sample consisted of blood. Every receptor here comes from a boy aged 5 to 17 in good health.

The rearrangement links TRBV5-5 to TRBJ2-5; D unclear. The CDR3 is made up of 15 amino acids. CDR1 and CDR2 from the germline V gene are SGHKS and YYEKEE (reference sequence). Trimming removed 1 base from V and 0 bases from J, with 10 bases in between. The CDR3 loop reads CASSLSVTYQETQYF. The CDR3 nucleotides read TGTGCCAGCAGCTTGTCAGTCACTTACCAAGAGACCCAGTACTTC.

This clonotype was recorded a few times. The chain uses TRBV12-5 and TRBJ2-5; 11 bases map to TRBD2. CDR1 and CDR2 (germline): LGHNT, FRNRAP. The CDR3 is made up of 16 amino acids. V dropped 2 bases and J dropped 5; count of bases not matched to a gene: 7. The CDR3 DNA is TGTGCTAGTGGTTTGATGGCTAGCGGGAGGTGGGAGACCCAGTACTTC. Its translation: CASGLMASGRWETQYF.

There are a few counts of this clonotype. The chain's CDR3 is CASSVDIHSAETQYF. CDR3 DNA sequence: TGTGCCAGCAGTGTAGACATCCACAGCGCAGAGACCCAGTACTTC. This chain connects TRBV25-1 to TRBJ2-5; D is unclear. The CDR3 is made up of 15 amino acids. Germline assignment: CDR1 MGHDK and CDR2 SYGVNS. V was clipped by 4 bases and J by 4 bases, with 16 bases between them.

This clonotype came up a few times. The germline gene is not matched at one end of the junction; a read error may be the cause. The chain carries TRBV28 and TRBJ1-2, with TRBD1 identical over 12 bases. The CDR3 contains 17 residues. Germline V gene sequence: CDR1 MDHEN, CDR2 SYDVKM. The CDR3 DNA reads TGTGCCAGCAATTTAATGGCGGGACAGGGGGCTTTCTATGGCTACACCTTC. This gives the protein CASNLMAGQGAFYGYTF.

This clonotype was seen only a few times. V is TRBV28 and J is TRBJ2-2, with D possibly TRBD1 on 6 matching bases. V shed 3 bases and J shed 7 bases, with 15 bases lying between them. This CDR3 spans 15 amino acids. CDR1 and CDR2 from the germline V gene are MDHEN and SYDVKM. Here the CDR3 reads CASSFKVRGGGELFF. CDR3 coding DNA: TGTGCCAGCAGTTTCAAGGTCAGGGGCGGCGGGGAGCTGTTTTTT.

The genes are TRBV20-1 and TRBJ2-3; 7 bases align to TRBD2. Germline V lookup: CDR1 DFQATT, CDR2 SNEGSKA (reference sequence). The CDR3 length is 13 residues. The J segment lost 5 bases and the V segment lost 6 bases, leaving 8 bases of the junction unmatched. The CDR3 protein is CSAPSGKGDTQYF. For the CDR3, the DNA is TGCAGTGCACCGAGCGGGAAGGGAGATACGCAGTATTTT.

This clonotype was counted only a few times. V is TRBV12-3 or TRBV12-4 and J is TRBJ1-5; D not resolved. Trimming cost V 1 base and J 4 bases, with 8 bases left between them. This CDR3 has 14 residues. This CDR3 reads CASSLGQINQPQHF. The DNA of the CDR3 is TGTGCCAGCAGTTTAGGGCAGATAAATCAGCCCCAGCATTTT.

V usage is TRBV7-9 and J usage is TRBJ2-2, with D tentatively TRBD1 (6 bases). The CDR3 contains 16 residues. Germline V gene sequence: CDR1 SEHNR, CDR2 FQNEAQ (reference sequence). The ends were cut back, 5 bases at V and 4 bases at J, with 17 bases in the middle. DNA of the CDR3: TGTGCCAGCAGCCGCCCCCAGGGGCGCCTCACCGGGGAGCTGTTTTTT. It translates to CASSRPQGRLTGELFF.

The CDR3 sequence is CASSRRSGDGYTF. The CDR3 nucleotides read TGCGCCAGCAGCCGTAGGTCAGGGGATGGCTACACCTTC. The chain combines TRBV4-1 with TRBJ1-2; D might be TRBD1 (6 bases). Trimming cost V 4 bases and J 6 bases, with 12 bases left between them. Germline assignment: CDR1 MGHRA and CDR2 YSYEKL. The CDR3 is 13 amino acids.

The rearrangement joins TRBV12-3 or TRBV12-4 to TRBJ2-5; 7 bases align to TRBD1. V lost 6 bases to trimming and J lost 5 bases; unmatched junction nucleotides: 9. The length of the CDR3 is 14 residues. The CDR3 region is CASRPTTGRETQYF. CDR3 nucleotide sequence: TGTGCCAGCAGACCCACGACAGGGCGGGAGACCCAGTACTTC.

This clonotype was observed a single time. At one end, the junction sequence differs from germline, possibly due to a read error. In DNA, the CDR3 is TGTGCCAGCTTGACAGGACAGGGCCAAGAGGCCCAGTACTTC. It translates to CASLTGQGQEAQYF. The V call is TRBV2, the J call TRBJ2-5, with 8 bases lining up with TRBD1. From germline, CDR1 is SNHLY and CDR2 FYNNEI. The length of the CDR3 is 14 residues.

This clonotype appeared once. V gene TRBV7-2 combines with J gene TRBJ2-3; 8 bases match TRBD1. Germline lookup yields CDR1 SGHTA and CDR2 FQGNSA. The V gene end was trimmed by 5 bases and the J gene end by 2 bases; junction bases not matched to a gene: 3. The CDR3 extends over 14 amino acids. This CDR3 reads CASSRTGYTDTQYF. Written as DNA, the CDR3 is TGTGCCAGCAGCCGGACAGGGTACACAGATACGCAGTATTTT.

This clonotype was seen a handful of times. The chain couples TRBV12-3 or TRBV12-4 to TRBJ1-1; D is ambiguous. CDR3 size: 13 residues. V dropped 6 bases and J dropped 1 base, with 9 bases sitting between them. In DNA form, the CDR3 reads TGTGCCAGCAGCTATGAGAGGAACACTGAAGCTTTCTTT. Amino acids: CASSYERNTEAFF.

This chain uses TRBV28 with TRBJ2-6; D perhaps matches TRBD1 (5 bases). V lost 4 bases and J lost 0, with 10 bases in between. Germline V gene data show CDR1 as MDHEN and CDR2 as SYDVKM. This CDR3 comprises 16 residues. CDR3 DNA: TGTGCCAGCAGTTCCGCTGACAGCTCTGGGGCCAACGTCCTGACTTTC. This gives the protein CASSSADSSGANVLTF.

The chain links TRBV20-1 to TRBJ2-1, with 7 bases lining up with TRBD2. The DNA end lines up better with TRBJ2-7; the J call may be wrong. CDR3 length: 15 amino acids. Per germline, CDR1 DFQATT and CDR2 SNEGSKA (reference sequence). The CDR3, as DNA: TGCAGTGCTAGAGACAGGAGGACTAGTTGGTCCGAGCAGTACTTC. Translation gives CSARDRRTSWSEQYF.

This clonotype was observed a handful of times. The CDR3 reads CASSLALGWDTQYF. The CDR3 nucleotides are TGTGCCAGCAGCTTAGCTCTGGGGTGGGATACGCAGTATTTT. The V and J genes are TRBV7-8 and TRBJ2-3; D is unresolved. Trimming shortened V by 0 bases and J by 6 bases, and 10 bases separated the two germline ends. The germline V gene encodes CDR1 SGHVS and CDR2 FQNEAQ. The CDR3 runs to 14 residues.

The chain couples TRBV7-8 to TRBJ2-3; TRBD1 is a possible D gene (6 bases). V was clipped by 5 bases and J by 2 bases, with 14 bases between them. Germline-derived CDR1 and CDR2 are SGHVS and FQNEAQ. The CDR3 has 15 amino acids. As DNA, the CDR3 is TGTGCCAGCAGCCCCTTACAGGGCGCCACAGATACGCAGTATTTT. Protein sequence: CASSPLQGATDTQYF.

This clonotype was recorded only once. In DNA form, the CDR3 reads TGTGCCAGCAGCCCCGAGAACTCCTACGAGCAGTACTTC. It codes for CASSPENSYEQYF. The chain employs TRBV7-9 and TRBJ2-7; no clear D. The CDR3 has 13 residues. V was trimmed by 5 bases and J by 0 bases, leaving 8 bases between them. Germline V CDR1 and CDR2: SEHNR, FQNEAQ (reference sequence).

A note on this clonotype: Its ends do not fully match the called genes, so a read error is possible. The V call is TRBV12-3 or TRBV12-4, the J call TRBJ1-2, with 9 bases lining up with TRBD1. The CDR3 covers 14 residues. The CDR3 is CASNPGDRVTGCTF. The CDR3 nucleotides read TGTGCCAGCAACCCGGGGGACAGGGTGACCGGCTGCACCTTC.

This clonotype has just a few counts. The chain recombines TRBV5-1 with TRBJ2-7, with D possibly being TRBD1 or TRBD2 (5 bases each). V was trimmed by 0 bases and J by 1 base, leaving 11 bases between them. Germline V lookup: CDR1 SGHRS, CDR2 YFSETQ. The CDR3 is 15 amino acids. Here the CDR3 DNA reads TGCGCCAGCAGCTTGGGTGGGGACGGGTCCTACGAGCAGTACTTC. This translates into CASSLGGDGSYEQYF. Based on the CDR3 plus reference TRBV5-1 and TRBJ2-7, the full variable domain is KAGVTQTPRYLIKTRGQQVTLSCSPISGHRSVSWYQQTPGQGLQFLFEYFSETQRNKGNFPGRFSGRQFSNSRSEMNVSTLELGDSALYLCASSLGGDGSYEQYFGPGTRLTVT.

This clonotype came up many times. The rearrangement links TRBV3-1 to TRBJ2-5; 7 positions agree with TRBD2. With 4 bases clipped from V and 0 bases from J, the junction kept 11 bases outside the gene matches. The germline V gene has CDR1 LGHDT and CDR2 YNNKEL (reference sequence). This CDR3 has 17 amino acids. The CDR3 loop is CASSLREATWYQETQYF. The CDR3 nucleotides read TGTGCCAGCAGCCTTCGGGAGGCCACCTGGTACCAAGAGACCCAGTACTTC.

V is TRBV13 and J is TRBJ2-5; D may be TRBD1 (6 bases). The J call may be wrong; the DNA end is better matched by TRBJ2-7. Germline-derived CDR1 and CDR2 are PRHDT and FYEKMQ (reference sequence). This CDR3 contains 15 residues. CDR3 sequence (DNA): TGTGCCAGCAGCCCTAGCTTCCGGACAGCCTACGAGCAGTACTTC. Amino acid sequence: CASSPSFRTAYEQYF.

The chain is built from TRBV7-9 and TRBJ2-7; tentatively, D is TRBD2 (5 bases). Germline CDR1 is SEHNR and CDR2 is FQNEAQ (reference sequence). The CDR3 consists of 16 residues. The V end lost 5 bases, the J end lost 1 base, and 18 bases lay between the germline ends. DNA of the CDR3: TGTGCCAGCAGCGTTCTGGTAGGGAGCGGTTCCTACGAGCAGTACTTC. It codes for CASSVLVGSGSYEQYF.

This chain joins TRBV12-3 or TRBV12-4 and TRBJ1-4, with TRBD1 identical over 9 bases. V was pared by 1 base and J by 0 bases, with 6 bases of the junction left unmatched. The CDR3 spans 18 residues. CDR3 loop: CASSLVGTGFSTNEKLFF. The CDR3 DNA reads TGTGCCAGCAGTTTAGTGGGGACAGGGTTTTCAACTAATGAAAAACTGTTTTTT.

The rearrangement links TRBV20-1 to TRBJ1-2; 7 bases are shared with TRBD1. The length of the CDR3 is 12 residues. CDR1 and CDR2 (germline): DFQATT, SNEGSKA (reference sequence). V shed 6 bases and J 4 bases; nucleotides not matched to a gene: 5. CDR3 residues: CSATGTAYGYTF. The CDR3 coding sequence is TGCAGTGCGACCGGGACAGCCTATGGCTACACCTTC.

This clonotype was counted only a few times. CDR3 DNA: TGCAGTGCTTGGGGGCTAGCGGCCAATGAGCAGTTCTTC. This sequence encodes CSAWGLAANEQFF. The chain is built from TRBV20-1 and TRBJ2-1, with D perhaps matching TRBD2 (7 bases). V gave up 5 bases and J gave up 6 bases, with 14 bases separating them. Per germline, CDR1 DFQATT and CDR2 SNEGSKA (reference sequence). This CDR3 is 13 amino acids long.

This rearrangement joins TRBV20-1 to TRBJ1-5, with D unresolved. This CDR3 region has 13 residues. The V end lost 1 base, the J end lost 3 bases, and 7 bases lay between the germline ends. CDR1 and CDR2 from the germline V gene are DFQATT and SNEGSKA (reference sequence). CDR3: CSARAQANQPQHF. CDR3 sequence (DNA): TGCAGTGCTAGAGCGCAAGCCAATCAGCCCCAGCATTTT.

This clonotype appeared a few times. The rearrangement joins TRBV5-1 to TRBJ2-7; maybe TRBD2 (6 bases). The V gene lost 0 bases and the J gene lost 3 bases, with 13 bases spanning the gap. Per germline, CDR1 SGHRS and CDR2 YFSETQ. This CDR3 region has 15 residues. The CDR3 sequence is CASSLVPGVLYEQYF. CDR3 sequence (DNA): TGCGCCAGCAGCTTGGTTCCGGGGGTACTCTACGAGCAGTACTTC.

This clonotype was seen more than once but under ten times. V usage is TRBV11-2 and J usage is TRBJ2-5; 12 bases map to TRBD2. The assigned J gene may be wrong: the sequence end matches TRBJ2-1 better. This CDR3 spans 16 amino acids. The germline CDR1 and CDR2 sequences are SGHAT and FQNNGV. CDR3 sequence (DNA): TGTGCCAGCAGTCCCCTAGCGGGGGGGCACTACAATGAGCAGTTCTTC. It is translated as CASSPLAGGHYNEQFF.

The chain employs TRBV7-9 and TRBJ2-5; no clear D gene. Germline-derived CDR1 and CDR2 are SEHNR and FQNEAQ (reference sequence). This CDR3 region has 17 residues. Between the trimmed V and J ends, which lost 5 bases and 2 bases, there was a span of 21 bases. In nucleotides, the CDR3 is TGTGCCAGCAGCCCCCGCCGGCTAGAAACCGGTCAAGAGACCCAGTACTTC. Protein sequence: CASSPRRLETGQETQYF.

CDR3: CSPSPLNRGADTQYF. The CDR3 DNA follows: TGCAGTCCCAGCCCCCTGAACAGGGGGGCAGATACGCAGTATTTT. V gene TRBV20-1 combines with J gene TRBJ2-3; 8 bases match TRBD1. CDR1 DFQATT and CDR2 SNEGSKA come from the germline V gene (reference sequence). V lost 8 bases, J lost 4 bases, and 14 bases stayed unmatched. The CDR3 length is 15 residues.